This entry describes one TCR beta chain. Its matching antigen is unknown. This sample is drawn from a study of T cell repertoires in cytomegalovirus infection. Study in general: Shared public TCR beta signatures pointed to both CMV infection and a matching HLA type.

CDR3 size: 13 residues. The germline CDR1 and CDR2 sequences are SNHLY and FYNNEI. V was cut by 8 bases and J by 7 bases, with 15 bases left in between. Overall study findings and caveats: What dominated the ex vivo response were HLA-C-restricted CMV-specific TCR beta clonotypes. The study identified carriers of CMV plus the relevant HLA from cumulative public TCR beta family frequency.

MiXCR, run by TCRdb on the reads, gives a single entry per CDR3 protein. The sample lists about 180,000 distinct CDR3 sequences, roughly 15% seen once, with approximately 25% in the top ten. Source material: CD8+ T cells from PBMCs. The TCR was taken from a human donor in good health (CMV status not recorded). Some clones in this sample may be carry-over from other donors' samples. The chain employs TRBV2 and TRBJ1-5; maybe TRBD1 (5 bases). CDR3 protein: CASGQGQNQPQHF. In DNA form, the CDR3 reads TGTGCCAGCGGGCAGGGCCAAAACCAGCCCCAGCATTTT.